This TCR beta chain is from a study of blood T cell repertoires in COVID-19. On the study more broadly: Acute-phase and convalescent COVID-19 samples originated in the United States, Italy and Spain.

Remarks on this clone: Other DNA sequences in the sample encode the same CDR3.

The authors' processing: Amplification with reference gene primers provided the estimates of nucleated cell counts. The method was immunoSEQ multiplex PCR; TCRdb's version includes in-frame clones alone and lacks a portion of them. Clone size and the V and J calls come from that table; the DNA yielded D and trimming. The data hold about 29,000 clones, with 80% observed a single time. V lost 2 bases, J lost 7 bases, and 5 bases stayed unmatched. The CDR3 extends over 15 amino acids. Looked up from germline, CDR1 is MNHEY and CDR2 is SVGEGT. J is TRBJ1-6 and V is TRBV6-2 or TRBV6-3, with TRBD1 matching 7 bases. The TCR sequence derives from a woman aged 70-85 years with acute or convalescent COVID-19. The source material was peripheral blood. CDR3 residues: CASSYLDRENSPLHF. The CDR3, as DNA: TGTGCCAGCAGTTACCTCGACAGGGAAAATTCACCCCTCCACTTT.